One TCR beta chain is described in this entry. What it binds is unknown. TCRdb keeps only in-frame clones here, not all; method: immunoSEQ multiplex PCR. The sample records around 4,800 clones, about 70% being singletons. The sample belongs to a study of CD4+ T cells in melanoma. In germline, CDR1 is SGHTS, CDR2 YDEGEE. This CDR3 is 15 amino acids long. The junction had 6 bases not matched to a gene; V was cut back by 4 bases and J by 4 bases. Notes on the study in general: Diverse differentiation states were reported for melanoma neoantigen-specific CD4+ T cells. CD8+ T cell, macrophage and B cell function reportedly correlated with neoantigen-specific CD4+ T cells.

This clonotype was obtained from a human donor with melanoma. The rearrangement joins TRBV5-8 to TRBJ2-7, with 12 bases lining up with TRBD1. What was sequenced was cells from a culture (not recorded whether cultured in vitro). CDR3 amino acids: CASSPGTGGAYEQYF. DNA of the CDR3: TGTGCCAGCAGCCCCGGGACAGGGGGCGCTTACGAGCAGTACTTC.